This T cell receptor (beta chain) was recorded in a study of blood T cell repertoires in COVID-19. Study summary: Collection of acute and convalescent COVID-19 samples took place in the United States, Italy and Spain. The cDNA or gDNA used as material had been derived from T cells, B-cell-depleted T cells, or PBMCs.

In the authors' methods: Reference gene primer amplification gave nucleated cell count estimates. Repertoires were generated with immunoSEQ multiplex PCR, while TCRdb's copy carries only in-frame clones and drops some. The DNA was the basis for D and trimming; V, J and clone size are from that table. Among 160,000 or so clones listed, under 95% were seen once. The CDR3 covers 15 residues. Germline V gives CDR1 SGHVS, CDR2 FNYEAQ. V was pared by 1 base and J by 7 bases, with 11 bases between. The sample comprised peripheral blood. This receptor was taken from a man in his 60s with active or convalescent COVID-19. The chain recombines TRBV7-6 with TRBJ1-6; D gene ambiguous. The CDR3 here is CASSLDQVPNSPLHF. DNA of the CDR3: TGTGCCAGCAGCTTAGACCAGGTGCCAAATTCACCCCTCCACTTT. The full variable domain, completed using reference TRBV7-6 and TRBJ1-6, is GAGVSQSPRYKVTKRGQDVALRCDPISGHVSLYWYRQALGQGPEFLTYFNYEAQQDKSGLPNDRFSAERPEGSISTLTIQRTEQRDSAMYRCASSLDQVPNSPLHFGNGTRLTVT.